This TCR beta chain was profiled in a study of OX40 agonist ivuxolimab in advanced cancers. Study details: From about 23 to 85 years was the age range, with a mean of 60 years, and about 83% were male.

Using immunoSEQ multiplex PCR, the repertoire was profiled, and TCRdb retains in-frame clones only, with some absent. The repertoire holds 40,000 to 45,000 clones, about 88% seen once, with about 13% in the top ten. CDR3 length: 14 residues. V shed 2 bases and J shed 3 bases, with 9 bases lying between them. The germline V gene has CDR1 WSHSY and CDR2 SAAADI. The chain combines TRBV10-2 with TRBJ2-3; no clear D. The sequence came from an adult with an advanced solid tumor such as melanoma, head and neck, liver or kidney cancer. The specimen was CD4+ or CD8+ T cells sorted from blood, collected in a trial of the OX40 agonist ivuxolimab. The CDR3 is CASSERASTDTQYF. CDR3 sequence (DNA): TGCGCCAGCAGTGAGAGAGCGAGTACAGATACGCAGTATTTT.